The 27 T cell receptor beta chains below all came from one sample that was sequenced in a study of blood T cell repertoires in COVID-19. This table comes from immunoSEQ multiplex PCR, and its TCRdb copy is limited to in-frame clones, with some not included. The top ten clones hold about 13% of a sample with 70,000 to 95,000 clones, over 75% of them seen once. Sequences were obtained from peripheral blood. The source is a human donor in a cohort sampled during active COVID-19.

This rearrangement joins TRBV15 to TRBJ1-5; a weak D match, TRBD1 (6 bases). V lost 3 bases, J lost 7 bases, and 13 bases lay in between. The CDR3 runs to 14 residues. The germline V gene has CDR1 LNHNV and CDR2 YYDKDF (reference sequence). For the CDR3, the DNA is TGTGCCACCAGCAGGGTTGGTGGGGGCCAGCCCCAGCATTTT. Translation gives CATSRVGGGQPQHF.

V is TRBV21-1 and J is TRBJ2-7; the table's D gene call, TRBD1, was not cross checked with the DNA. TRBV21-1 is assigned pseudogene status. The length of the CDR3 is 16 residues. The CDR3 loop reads CASSKDGAGGSYEQYF. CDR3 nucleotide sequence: TGTGCCAGCAGCAAAGATGGGGCAGGGGGCTCCTACGAGCAGTACTTC.

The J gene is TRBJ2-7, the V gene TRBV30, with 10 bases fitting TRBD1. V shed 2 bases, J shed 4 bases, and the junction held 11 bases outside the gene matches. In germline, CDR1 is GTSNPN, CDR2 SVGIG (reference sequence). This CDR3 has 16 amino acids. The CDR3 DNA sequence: TGTGCCTGGAGTCTCCCCCGACAGGGGGCGAGGTACGAGCAGTACTTC. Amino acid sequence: CAWSLPRQGARYEQYF. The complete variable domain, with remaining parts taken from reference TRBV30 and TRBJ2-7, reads SQTIHQWPATLVQPVGSPLSLECTVEGTSNPNLYWYRQAAGRGLQLLFYSVGIGQISSEVPQNLSASRPQDRQFILSSKKLLLSDSGFYLCAWSLPRQGARYEQYFGPGTRLTVT.

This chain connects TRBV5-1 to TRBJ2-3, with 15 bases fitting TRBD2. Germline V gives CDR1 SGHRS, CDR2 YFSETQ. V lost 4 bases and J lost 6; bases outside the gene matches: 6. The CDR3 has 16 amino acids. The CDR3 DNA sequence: TGCGCCAGCAGCCTGGGACTAGCGGGGGGCTTCGATACGCAGTATTTT. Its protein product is CASSLGLAGGFDTQYF.

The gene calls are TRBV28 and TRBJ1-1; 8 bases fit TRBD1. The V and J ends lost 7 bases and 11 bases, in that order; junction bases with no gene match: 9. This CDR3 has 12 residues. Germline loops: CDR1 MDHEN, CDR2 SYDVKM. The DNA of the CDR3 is TGTGCCAGCACCATTCGGACAGGGTCGGCTTTCTTT. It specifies CASTIRTGSAFF.

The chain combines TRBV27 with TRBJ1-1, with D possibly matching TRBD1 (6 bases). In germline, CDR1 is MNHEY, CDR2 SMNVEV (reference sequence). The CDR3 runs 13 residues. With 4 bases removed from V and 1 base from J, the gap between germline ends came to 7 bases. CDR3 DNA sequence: TGTGCCAGCAGTTCACAGGGGAACACTGAAGCTTTCTTT. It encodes CASSSQGNTEAFF.

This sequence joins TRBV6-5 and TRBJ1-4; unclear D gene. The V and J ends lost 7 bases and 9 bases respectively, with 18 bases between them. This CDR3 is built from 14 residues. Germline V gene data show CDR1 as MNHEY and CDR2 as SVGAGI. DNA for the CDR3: TGTGCCAGCACCGACCCCCCCTCTAGGCAAAAACTGTTTTTT. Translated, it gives CASTDPPSRQKLFF.

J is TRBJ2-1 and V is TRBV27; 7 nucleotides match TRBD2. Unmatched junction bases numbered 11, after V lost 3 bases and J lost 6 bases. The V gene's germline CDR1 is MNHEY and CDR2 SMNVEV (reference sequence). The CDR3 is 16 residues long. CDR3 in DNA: TGTGCCAGCAGTTTGTTCGGGAGGACCTCCGGCAATGAGCAGTTCTTC. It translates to CASSLFGRTSGNEQFF.

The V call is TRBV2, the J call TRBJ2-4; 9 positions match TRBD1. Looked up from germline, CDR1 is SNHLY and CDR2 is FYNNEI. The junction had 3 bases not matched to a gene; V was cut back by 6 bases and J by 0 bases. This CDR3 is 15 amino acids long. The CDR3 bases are TGTGCCAGCAGACAGGGGGCACTAGCCAAAAACATTCAGTACTTC. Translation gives CASRQGALAKNIQYF.

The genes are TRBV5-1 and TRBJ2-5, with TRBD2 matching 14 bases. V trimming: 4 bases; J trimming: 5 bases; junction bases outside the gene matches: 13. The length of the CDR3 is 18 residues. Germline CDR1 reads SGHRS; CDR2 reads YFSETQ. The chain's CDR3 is CASSPGGTSGGYEETQYF. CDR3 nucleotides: TGCGCCAGCAGCCCCGGAGGGACTAGCGGGGGTTATGAGGAGACCCAGTACTTC. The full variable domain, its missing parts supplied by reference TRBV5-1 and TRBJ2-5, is KAGVTQTPRYLIKTRGQQVTLSCSPISGHRSVSWYQQTPGQGLQFLFEYFSETQRNKGNFPGRFSGRQFSNSRSEMNVSTLELGDSALYLCASSPGGTSGGYEETQYFGPGTRLLVL.

This chain's CDR3 is CASSLTSEKLFF. CDR3 sequence (DNA): TGTGCCAGCAGCTTGACATCCGAAAAACTGTTTTTT. V usage is TRBV5-6 and J usage is TRBJ1-4; D is undetermined. This CDR3 spans 12 amino acids. Per the germline V gene, CDR1 is SGHDT and CDR2 is YYEEEE. The V end was cut by 1 base, the J end by 8 bases, with 6 bases between. The variable domain in full, completed from reference TRBV5-6 and TRBJ1-4, reads DAGVTQSPTHLIKTRGQQVTLRCSPKSGHDTVSWYQQALGQGPQFIFQYYEEEERQRGNFPDRFSGHQFPNYSSELNVNALLLGDSALYLCASSLTSEKLFFGSGTQLSVL.

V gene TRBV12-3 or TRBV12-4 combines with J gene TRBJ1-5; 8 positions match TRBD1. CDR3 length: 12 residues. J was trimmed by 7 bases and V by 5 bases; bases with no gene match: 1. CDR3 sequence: CASSQGAQPQHF. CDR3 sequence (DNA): TGTGCCAGCAGTCAGGGGGCCCAGCCCCAGCATTTT.

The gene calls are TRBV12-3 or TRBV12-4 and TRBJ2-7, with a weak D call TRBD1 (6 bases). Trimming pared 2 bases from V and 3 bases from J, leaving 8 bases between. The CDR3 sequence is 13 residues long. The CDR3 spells CASSLKQGYEQYF. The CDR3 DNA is TGTGCCAGCAGTTTAAAACAGGGCTACGAGCAGTACTTC.

The CDR3 loop is CATSEPDRDNSPLHF. DNA for the CDR3: TGTGCCACCAGTGAACCCGACAGGGATAATTCACCCCTCCACTTT. V usage is TRBV24-1 and J usage is TRBJ1-6; 7 positions match TRBD1. The CDR3 sequence is 15 residues long. V was pared by 4 bases and J by 5 bases, with 4 bases of the junction left unmatched. CDR1 is KGHDR and CDR2 is SFDVKD in the germline V gene.

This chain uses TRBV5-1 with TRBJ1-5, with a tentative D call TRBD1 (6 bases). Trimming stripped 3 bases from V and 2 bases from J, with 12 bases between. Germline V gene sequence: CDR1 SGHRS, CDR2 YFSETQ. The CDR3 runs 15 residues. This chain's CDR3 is CASSSGQFGNQPQHF. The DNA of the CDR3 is TGCGCCAGCAGCTCAGGACAGTTTGGCAATCAGCCCCAGCATTTT.

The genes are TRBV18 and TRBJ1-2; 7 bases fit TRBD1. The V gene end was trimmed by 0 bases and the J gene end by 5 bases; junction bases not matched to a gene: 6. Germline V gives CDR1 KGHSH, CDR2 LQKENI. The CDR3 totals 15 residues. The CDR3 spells CASSPPKGAGYGYTF. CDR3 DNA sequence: TGTGCCAGCTCACCACCGAAGGGGGCGGGTTATGGCTACACCTTC. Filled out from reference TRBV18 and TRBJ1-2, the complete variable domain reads NAGVMQNPRHLVRRRGQEARLRCSPMKGHSHVYWYRQLPEEGLKFMVYLQKENIIDESGMPKERFSAEFPKEGPSILRIQQVVRGDSAAYFCASSPPKGAGYGYTFGSGTRLTVV.

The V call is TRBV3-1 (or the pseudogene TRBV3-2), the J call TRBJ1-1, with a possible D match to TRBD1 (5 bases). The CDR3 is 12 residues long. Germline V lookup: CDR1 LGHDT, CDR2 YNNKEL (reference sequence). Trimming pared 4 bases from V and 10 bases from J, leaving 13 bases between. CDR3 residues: CASSRRADSAFF. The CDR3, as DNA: TGTGCCAGCAGCCGCAGGGCTGATTCAGCTTTCTTT.

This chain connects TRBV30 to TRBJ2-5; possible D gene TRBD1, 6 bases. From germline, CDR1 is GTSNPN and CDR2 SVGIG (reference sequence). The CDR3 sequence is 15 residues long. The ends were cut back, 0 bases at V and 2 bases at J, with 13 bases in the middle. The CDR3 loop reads CAWSVGQGTQETQYF. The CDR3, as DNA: TGTGCCTGGAGTGTGGGTCAGGGGACACAAGAGACCCAGTACTTC.

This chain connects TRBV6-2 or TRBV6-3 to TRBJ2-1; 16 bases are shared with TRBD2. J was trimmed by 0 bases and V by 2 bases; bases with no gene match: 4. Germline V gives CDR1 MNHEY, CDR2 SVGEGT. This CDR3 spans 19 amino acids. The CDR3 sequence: CASSYAGLAGGSSYNEQFF. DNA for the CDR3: TGTGCCAGCAGTTACGCGGGACTAGCGGGGGGGAGCTCCTACAATGAGCAGTTCTTC.

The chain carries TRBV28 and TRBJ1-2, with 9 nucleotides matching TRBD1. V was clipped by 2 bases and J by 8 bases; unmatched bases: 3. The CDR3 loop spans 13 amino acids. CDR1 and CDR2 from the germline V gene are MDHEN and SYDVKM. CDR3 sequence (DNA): TGTGCCAGCAGTTTAAACAGGGGGCTCGGCTACACCTTC. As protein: CASSLNRGLGYTF.

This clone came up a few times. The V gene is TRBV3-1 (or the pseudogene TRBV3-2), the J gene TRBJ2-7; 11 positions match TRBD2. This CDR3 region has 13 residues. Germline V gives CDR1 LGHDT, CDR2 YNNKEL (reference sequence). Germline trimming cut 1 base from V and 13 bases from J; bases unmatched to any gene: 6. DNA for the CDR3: TGTGCCAGCAGCCAAGCGGGGGGGACTAGCGGCTACTTC. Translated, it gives CASSQAGGTSGYF.

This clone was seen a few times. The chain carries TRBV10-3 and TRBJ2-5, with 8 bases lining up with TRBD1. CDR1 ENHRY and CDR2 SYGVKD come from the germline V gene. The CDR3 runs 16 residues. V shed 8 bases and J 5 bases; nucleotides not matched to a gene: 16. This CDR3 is CAIGGTRDRSVETQYF. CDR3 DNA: TGTGCCATCGGAGGGACCCGGGACAGGTCCGTGGAGACCCAGTACTTC.

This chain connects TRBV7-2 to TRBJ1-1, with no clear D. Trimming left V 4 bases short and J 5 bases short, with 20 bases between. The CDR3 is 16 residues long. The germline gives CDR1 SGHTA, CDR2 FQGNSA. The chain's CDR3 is CASSSERPGGGTEAFF. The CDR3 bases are TGTGCCAGCAGCTCCGAGAGGCCGGGCGGAGGGACTGAAGCTTTCTTT. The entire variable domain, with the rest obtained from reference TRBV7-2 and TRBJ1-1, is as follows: GAGVSQSPSNKVTEKGKDVELRCDPISGHTALYWYRQSLGQGLEFLIYFQGNSAPDKSGLPSDRFSAERTGGSVSTLTIQRTQQEDSAVYLCASSSERPGGGTEAFFGQGTRLTVV.

The DNA for the CDR3 is TGTGCCAGCATTCGGGTTCCTAGCTCCTATAATTCACCCCTCCACTTT. Its protein product is CASIRVPSSYNSPLHF. The chain links TRBV2 to TRBJ1-6; D is uncertain. Germline loops: CDR1 SNHLY, CDR2 FYNNEI. Trimming left V 7 bases short and J 0 bases short, with 13 bases between. The CDR3 extends over 16 amino acids.

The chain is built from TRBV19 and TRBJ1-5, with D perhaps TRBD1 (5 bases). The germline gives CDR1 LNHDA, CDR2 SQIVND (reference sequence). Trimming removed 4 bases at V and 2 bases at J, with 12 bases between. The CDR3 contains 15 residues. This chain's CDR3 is CASSTIGGGNQPQHF. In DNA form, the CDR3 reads TGTGCCAGTAGTACGATCGGGGGGGGCAATCAGCCCCAGCATTTT.

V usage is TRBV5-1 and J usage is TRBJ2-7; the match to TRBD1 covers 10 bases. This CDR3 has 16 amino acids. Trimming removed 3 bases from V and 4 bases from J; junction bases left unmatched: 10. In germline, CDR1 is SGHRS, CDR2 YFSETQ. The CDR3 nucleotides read TGCGCCAGCAGCTCGACCCTTGACAGGGGGCATTACGAGCAGTACTTC. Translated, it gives CASSSTLDRGHYEQYF.

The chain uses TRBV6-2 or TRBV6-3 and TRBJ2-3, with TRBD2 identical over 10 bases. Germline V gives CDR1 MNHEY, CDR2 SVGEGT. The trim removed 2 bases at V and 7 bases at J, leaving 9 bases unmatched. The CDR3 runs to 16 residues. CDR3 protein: CASSYASGGARNTQYF. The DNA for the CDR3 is TGTGCCAGCAGTTACGCGAGCGGGGGGGCGAGAAATACGCAGTATTTT.